This T cell receptor beta chain derives from a study of T-cell reconstitution after alpha-beta-depleted transplantation in children. Study-level findings and limits: Two months or so post-transplant, alpha-beta T cells reportedly derived from several hundred expanded graft clones. Most T-cell counts and diversity one year after the transplant came from T cells that were newly produced. Day-60 TCRbeta diversity that was high in some patients was derived from surviving recipient T cells and thymic progenitors.

Germline V CDR1 and CDR2: SNHLY, FYNNEI. V was trimmed by 5 bases and J by 0 bases, leaving 12 bases between them. The CDR3 contains 15 residues. This clonotype was detected a few times. Its antigen remains unknown. Unique molecular identifiers were used to barcode this TCRbeta library. TCRdb ran MiXCR on the PCR reads and lists one entry per CDR3 protein. Altogether around 700,000 distinct CDR3 sequences are present, 10% to 15% being singletons, with the ten largest covering 0.79%. The specimen comprised PBMCs, sampled before TCRalphabeta/CD19-depleted stem cell transplant. The clonotype was recovered from a girl aged 2-10 years with congenital amegakaryocytic thrombocytopenia, due to receive a stem cell transplant. The rearrangement uses TRBV2 and TRBJ2-3; TRBD2 is a possible D gene (6 bases). CDR3 protein: CASSRRGISTDTQYF. The CDR3 DNA sequence: TGTGCCAGCAGTCGCCGGGGGATAAGCACAGATACGCAGTATTTT.